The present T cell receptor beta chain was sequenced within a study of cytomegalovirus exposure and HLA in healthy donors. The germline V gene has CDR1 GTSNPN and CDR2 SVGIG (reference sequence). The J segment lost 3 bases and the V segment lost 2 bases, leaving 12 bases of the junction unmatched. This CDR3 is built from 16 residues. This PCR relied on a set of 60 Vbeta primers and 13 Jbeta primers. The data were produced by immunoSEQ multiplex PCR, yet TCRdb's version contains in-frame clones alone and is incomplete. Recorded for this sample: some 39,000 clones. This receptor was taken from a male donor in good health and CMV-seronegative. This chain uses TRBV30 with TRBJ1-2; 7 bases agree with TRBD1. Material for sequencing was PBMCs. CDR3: CAWSQGTAASYYGYTF. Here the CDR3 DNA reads TGTGCCTGGAGTCAGGGGACAGCTGCATCTTACTATGGCTACACCTTC.